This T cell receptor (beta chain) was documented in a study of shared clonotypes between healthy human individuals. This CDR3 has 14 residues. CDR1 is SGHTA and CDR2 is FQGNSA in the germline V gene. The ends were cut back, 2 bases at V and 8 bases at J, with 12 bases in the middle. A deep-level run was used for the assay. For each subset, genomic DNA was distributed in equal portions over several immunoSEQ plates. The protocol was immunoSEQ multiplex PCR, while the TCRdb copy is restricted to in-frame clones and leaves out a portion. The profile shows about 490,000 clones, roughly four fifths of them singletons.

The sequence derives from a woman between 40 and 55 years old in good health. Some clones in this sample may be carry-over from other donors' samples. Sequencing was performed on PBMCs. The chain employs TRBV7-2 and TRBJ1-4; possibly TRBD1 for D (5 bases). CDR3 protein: CASSLTGTPEKLFF. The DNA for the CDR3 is TGTGCCAGCAGCTTAACCGGGACCCCAGAAAAACTGTTTTTT.